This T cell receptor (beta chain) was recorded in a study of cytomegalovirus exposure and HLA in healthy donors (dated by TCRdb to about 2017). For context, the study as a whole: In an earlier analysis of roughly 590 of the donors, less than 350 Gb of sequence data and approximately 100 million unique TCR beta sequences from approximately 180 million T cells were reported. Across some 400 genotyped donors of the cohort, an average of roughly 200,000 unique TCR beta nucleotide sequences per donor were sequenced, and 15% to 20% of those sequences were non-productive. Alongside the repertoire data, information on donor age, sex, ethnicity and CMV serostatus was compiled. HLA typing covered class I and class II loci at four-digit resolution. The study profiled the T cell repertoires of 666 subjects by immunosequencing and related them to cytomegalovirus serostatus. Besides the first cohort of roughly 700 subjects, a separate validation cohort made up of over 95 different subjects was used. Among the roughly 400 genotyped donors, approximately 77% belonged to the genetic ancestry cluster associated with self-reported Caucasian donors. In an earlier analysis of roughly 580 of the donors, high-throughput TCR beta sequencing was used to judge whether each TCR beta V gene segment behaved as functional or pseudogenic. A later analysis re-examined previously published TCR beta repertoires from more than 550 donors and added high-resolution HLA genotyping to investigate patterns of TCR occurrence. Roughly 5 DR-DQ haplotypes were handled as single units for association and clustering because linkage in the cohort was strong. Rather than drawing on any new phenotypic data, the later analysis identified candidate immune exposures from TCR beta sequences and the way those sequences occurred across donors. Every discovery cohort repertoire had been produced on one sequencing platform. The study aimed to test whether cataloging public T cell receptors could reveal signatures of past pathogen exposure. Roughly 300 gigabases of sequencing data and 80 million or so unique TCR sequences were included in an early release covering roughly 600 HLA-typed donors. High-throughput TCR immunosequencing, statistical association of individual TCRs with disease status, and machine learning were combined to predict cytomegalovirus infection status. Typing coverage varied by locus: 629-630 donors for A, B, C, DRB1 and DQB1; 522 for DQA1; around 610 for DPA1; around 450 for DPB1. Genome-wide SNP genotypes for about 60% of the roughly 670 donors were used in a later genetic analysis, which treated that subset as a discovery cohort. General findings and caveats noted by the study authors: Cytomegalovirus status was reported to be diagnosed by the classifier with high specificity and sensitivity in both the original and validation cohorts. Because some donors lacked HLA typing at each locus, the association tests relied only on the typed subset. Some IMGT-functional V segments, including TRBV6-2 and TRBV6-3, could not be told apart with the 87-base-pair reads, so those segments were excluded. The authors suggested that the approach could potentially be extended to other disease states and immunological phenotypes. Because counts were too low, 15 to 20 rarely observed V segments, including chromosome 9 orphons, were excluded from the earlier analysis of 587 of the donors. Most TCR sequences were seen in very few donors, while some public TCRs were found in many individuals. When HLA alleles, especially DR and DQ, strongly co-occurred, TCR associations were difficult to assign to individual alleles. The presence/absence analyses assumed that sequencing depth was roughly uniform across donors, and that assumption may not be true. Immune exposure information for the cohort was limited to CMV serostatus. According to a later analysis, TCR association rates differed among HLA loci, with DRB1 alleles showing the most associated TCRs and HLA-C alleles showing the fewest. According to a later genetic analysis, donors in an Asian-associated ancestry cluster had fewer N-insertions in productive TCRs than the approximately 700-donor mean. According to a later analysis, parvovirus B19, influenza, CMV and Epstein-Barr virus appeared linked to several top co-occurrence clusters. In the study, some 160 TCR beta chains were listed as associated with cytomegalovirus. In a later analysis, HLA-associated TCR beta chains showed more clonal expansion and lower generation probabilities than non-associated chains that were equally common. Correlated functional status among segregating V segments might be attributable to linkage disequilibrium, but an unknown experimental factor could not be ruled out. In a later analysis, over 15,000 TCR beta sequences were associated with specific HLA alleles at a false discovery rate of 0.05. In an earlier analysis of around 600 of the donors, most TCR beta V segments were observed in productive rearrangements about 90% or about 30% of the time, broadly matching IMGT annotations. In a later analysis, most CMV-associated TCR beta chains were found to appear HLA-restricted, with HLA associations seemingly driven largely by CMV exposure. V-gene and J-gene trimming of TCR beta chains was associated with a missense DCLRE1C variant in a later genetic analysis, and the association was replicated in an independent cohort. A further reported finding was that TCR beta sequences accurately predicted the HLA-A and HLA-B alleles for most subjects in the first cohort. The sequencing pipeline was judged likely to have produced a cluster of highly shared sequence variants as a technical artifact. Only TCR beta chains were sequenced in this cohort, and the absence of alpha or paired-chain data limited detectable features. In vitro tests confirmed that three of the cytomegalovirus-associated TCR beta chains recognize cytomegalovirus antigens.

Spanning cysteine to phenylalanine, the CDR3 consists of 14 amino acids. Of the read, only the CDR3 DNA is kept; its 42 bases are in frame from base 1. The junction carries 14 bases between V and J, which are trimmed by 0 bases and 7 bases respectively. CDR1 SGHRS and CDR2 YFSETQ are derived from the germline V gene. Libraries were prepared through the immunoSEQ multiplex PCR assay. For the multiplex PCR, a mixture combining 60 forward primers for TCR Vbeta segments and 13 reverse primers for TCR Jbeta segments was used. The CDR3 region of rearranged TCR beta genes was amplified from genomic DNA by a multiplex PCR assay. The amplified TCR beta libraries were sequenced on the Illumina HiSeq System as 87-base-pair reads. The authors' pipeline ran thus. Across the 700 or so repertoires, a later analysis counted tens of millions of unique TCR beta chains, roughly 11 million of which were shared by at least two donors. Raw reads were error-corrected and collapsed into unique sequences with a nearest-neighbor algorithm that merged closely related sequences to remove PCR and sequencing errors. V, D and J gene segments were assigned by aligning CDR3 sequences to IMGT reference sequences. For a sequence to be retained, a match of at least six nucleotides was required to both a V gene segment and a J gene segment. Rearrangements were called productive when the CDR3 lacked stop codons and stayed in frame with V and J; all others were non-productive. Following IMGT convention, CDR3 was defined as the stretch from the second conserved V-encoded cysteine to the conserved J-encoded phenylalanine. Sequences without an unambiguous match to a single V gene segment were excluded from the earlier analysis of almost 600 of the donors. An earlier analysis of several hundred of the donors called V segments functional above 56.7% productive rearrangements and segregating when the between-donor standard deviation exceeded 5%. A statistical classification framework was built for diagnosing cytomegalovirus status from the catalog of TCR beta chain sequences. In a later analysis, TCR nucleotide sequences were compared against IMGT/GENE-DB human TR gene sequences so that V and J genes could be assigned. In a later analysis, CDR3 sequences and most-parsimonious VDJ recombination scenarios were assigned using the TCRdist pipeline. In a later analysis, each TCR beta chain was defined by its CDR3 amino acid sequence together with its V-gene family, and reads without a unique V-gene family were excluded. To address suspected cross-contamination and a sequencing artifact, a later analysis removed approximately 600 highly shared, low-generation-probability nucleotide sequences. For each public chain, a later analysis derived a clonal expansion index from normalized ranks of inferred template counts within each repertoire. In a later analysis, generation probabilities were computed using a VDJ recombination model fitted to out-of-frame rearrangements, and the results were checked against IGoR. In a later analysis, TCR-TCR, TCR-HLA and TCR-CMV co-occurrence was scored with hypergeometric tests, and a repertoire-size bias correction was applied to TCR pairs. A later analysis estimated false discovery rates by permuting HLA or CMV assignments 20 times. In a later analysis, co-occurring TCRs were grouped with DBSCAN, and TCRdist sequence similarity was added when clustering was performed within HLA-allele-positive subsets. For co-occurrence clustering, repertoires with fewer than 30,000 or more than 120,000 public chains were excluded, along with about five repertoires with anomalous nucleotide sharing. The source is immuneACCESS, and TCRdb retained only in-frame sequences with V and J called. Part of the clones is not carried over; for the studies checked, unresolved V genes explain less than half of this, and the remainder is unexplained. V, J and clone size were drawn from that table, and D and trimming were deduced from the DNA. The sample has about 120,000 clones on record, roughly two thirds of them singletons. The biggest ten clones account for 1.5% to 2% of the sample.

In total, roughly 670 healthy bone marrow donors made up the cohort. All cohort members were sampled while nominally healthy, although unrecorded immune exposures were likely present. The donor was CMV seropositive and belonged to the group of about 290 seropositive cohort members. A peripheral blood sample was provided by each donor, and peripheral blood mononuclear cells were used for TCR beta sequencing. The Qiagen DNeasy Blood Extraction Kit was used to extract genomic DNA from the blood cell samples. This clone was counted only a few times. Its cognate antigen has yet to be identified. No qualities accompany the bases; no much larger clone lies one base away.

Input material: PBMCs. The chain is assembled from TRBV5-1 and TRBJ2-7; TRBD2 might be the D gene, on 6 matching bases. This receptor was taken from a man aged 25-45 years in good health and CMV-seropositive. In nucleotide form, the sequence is TGCGCCAGCAGCTTGGGGACATCGGGACTGGAGCAGTACTTC. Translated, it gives CASSLGTSGLEQYF.